This T cell receptor beta chain stems from a study of T cell responses to AZD1222 COVID-19 vaccine. Repertoires were generated with immunoSEQ multiplex PCR, while TCRdb's copy carries only in-frame clones and drops some. The profile shows some 160,000 clones, 80% to 95% of them singletons. As regards this clone: Its cognate antigen is unknown.

Overall study results and limits: A mostly white British donor set with more females was recruited, and clonal diversity was possibly underestimated. Only after the peak T cell response were repertoires sampled.

The V and J ends lost 5 bases and 0 bases respectively, with 14 bases between them. CDR3 length: 17 amino acids. The V gene's germline CDR1 is LNHDA and CDR2 SQIVND (reference sequence). This sequence was found in an adult in good health. Sequencing used peripheral blood, obtained on day 0 of AZD1222 vaccination. The J gene is TRBJ2-6, the V gene TRBV19, with a possible D match to TRBD1 (5 bases). The CDR3 loop is CASSQGRINSGANVLTF. CDR3 sequence (DNA): TGTGCCAGTAGTCAGGGCAGGATTAACTCTGGGGCCAACGTCCTGACTTTC.